This section outlines one T cell receptor beta chain sequence together with its context. Its target is not known. The CDR3 totals 18 residues. Trimming cost V 0 bases and J 7 bases; bases outside gene matches: 14. Germline loops: CDR1 LGHNA, CDR2 YNFKEQ. This record belongs to a study of beta chain features in type 1 diabetes. Study-wide results and limits: Moderate but significant shortening of TCRB CDR3s was recorded in all four CD4+ subsets from Type 1 diabetes patients.

The authors reverse transcribed all of the isolated RNA, so sequencing captured expressed TCRB transcripts. Repertoires were generated with immunoSEQ multiplex PCR, while TCRdb's copy carries only in-frame clones and drops some. This table has under 200,000 clones, 10% appearing once. Markers CD45RO/CCR7/CD25/CD127/CD95/CD27 served to sort CD4+ naive, central memory, regulatory and stem cell-like memory cells. Purity (above 95%) was reached by all sorted populations. The clonotype comes from a man aged 30 to 39 with type 1 diabetes. The J gene is TRBJ2-4, the V gene TRBV4-2; 8 nucleotides agree with TRBD2. Input material: central memory CD4+ T cells from blood. Written as DNA, the CDR3 is TGTGCCAGCAGCCAAGATGAAGGTAGCGGGGAGGAGGGGAACATTCAGTACTTC. It translates to CASSQDEGSGEEGNIQYF.